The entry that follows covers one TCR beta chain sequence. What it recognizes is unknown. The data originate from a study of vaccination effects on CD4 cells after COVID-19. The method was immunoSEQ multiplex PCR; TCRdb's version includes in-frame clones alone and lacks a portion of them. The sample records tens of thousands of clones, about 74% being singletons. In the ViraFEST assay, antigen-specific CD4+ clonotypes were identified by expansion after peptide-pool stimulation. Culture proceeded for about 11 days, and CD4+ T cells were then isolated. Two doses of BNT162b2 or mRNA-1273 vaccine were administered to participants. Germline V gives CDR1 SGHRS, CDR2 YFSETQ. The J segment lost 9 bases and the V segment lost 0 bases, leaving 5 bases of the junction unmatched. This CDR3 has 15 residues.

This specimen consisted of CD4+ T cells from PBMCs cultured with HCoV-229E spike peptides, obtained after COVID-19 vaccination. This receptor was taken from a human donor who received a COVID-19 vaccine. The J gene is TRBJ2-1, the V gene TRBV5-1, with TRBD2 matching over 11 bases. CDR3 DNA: TGCGCCAGCAGCTTGGGGCTAGCGGGGGGTGGTGAGCAGTTCTTC. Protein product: CASSLGLAGGGEQFF.